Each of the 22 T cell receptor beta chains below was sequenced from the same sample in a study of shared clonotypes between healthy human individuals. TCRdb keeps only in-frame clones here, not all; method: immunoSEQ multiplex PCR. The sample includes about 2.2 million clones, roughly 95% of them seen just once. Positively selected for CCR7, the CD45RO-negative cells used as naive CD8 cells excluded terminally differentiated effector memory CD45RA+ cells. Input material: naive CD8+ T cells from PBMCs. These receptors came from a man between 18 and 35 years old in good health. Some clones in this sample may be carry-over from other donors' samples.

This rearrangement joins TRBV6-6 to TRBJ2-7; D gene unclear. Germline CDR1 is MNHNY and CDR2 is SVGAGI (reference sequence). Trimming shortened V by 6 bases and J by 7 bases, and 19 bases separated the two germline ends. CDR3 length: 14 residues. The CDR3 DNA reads TGTGCCAGCAGCCAAAGAGAAGATGGTTGGGAGCAGTACTTC. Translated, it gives CASSQREDGWEQYF.

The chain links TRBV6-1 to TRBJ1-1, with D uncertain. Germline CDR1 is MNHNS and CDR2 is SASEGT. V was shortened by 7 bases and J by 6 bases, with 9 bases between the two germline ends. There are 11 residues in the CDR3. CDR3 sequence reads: CASIPWPEAFF. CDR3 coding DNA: TGTGCCAGCATTCCCTGGCCTGAAGCTTTCTTT.

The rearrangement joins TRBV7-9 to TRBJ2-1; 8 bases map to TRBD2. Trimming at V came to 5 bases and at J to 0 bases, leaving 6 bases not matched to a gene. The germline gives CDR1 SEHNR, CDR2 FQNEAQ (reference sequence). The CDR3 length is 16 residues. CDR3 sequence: CASSPGLGSSYNEQFF. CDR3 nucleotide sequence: TGTGCCAGCAGCCCGGGACTAGGGAGCTCCTACAATGAGCAGTTCTTC.

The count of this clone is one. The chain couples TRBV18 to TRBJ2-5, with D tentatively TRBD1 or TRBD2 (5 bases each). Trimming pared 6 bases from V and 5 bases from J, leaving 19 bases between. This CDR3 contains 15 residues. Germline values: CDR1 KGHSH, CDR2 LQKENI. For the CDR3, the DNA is TGTGCCAGCTCCCTAAGTCCAGGGACCTCGGAGACCCAGTACTTC. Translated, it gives CASSLSPGTSETQYF.

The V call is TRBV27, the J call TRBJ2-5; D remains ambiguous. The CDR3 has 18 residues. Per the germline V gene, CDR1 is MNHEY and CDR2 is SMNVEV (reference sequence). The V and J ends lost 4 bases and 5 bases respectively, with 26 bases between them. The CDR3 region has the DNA TGTGCCAGCAGTTCCATCCTTTCAGGCGGCAGGACCCGTGAGACCCAGTACTTC. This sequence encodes CASSSILSGGRTRETQYF.

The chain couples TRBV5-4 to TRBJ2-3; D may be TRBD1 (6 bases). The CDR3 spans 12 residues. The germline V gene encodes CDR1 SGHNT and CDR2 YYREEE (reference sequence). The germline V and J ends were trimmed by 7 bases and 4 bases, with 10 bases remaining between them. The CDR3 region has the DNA TGTGCCAGCGCCAGGGGACCAGATACGCAGTATTTT. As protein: CASARGPDTQYF.

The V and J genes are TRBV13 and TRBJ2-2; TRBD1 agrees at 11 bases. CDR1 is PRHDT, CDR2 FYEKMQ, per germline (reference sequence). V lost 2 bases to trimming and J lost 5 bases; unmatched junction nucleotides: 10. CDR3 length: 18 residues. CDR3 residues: CASSLRTGGERKTGELFF. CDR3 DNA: TGTGCCAGCAGCTTAAGGACAGGGGGCGAAAGGAAAACCGGGGAGCTGTTTTTT. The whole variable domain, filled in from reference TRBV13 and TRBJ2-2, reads AAGVIQSPRHLIKEKRETATLKCYPIPRHDTVYWYQQGPGQDPQFLISFYEKMQSDKGSIPDRFSAQQFSDYHSELNMSSLELGDSALYFCASSLRTGGERKTGELFFGEGSRLTVL.

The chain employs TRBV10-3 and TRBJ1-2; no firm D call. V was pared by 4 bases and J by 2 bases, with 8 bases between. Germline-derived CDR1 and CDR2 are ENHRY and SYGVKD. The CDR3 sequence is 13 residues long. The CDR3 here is CAISGKQNYGYTF. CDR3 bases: TGTGCCATCAGTGGGAAACAGAACTATGGCTACACCTTC.

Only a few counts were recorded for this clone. CDR3 coding DNA: TGTGCCAGCAGTAAGGGACAGTCAAACACCGGGGAGCTGTTTTTT. It codes for CASSKGQSNTGELFF. The J gene is TRBJ2-2, the V gene TRBV6-1, with 7 nucleotides matching TRBD1. Per germline, CDR1 MNHNS and CDR2 SASEGT. Germline trimming cut 5 bases from V and 2 bases from J; bases unmatched to any gene: 5. There are 15 residues in the CDR3.

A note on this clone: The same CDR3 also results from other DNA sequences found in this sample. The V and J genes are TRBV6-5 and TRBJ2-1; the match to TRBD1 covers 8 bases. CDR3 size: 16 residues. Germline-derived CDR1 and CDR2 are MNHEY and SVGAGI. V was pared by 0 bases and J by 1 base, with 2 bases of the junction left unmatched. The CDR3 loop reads CASSYSTGESYNEQFF. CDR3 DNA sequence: TGTGCCAGCAGTTACTCGACAGGGGAGTCCTACAATGAGCAGTTCTTC.

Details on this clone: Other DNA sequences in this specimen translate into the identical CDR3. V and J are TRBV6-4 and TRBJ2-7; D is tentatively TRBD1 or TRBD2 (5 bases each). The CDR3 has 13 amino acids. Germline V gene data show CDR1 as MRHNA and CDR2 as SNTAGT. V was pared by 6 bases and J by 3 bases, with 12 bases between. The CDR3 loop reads CASSDGAGYEQYF. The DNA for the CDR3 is TGTGCCAGCAGCGACGGGGCCGGCTACGAGCAGTACTTC.

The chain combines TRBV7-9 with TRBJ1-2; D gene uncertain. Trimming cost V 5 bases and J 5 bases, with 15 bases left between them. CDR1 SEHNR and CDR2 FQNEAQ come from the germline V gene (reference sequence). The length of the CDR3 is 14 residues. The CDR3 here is CASSLAALSYGYTF. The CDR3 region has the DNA TGTGCCAGCAGCCTCGCGGCGCTCTCTTATGGCTACACCTTC. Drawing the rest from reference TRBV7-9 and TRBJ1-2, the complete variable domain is DTGVSQNPRHKITKRGQNVTFRCDPISEHNRLYWYRQTLGQGPEFLTYFQNEAQLEKSRLLSDRFSAERPKGSFSTLEIQRTEQGDSAMYLCASSLAALSYGYTFGSGTRLTVV.

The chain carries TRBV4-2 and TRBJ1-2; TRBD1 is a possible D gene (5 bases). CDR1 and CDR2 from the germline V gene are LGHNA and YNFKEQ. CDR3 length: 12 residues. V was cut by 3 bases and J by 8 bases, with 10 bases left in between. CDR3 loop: CASSHGGGGYTF. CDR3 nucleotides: TGTGCCAGCAGCCATGGTGGGGGAGGCTACACCTTC.

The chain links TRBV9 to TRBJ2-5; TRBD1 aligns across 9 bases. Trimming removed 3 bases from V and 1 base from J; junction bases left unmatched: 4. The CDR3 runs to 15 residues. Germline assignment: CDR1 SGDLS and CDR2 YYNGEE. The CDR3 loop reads CASSAQTGGQETQYF. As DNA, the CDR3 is TGTGCCAGCAGCGCCCAGACAGGGGGCCAAGAGACCCAGTACTTC.

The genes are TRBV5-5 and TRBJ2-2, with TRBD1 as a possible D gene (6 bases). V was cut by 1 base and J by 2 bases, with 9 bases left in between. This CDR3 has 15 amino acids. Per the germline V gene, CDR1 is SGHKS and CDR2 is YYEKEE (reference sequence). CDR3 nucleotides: TGTGCCAGCAGCTTGTGGGACATTAACACCGGGGAGCTGTTTTTT. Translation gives CASSLWDINTGELFF.

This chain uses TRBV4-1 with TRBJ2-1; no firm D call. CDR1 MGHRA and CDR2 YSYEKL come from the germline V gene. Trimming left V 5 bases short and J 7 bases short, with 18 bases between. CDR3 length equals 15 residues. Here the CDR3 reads CASSLTHRLGNEQFF. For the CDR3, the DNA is TGCGCCAGCAGCTTGACCCACCGCCTAGGTAATGAGCAGTTCTTC.

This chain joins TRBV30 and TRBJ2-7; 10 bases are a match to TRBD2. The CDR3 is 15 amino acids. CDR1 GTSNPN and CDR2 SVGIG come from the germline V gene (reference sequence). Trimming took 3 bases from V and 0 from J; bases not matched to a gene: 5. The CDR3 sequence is CAWSAASGSSYEQYF. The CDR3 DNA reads TGTGCCTGGAGCGCTGCTAGCGGGAGCTCCTACGAGCAGTACTTC.

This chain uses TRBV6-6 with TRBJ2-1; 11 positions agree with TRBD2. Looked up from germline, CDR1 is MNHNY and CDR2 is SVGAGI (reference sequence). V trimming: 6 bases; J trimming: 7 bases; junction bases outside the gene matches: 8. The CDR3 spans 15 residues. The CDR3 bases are TGTGCCAGCAGGCCTCTAGCGGGAGGTAGGAATGAGCAGTTCTTC. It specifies CASRPLAGGRNEQFF.

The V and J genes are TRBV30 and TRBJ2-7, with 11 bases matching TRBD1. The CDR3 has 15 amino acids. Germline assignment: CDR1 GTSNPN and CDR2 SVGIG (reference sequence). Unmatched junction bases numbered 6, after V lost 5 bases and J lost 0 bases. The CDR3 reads CAWGDRGTNSYEQYF. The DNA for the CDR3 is TGTGCCTGGGGGGACAGGGGGACCAACTCCTACGAGCAGTACTTC.

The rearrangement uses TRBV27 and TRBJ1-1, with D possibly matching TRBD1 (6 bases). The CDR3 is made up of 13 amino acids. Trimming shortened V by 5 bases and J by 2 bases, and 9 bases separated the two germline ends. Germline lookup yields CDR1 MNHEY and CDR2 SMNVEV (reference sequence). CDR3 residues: CASSIGTNTEAFF. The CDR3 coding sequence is TGTGCCAGCAGTATAGGGACAAACACTGAAGCTTTCTTT.

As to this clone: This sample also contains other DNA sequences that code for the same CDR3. The CDR3 nucleotides read TGTGCCAGCAGCGTAGGAGGGAGTAATGAAAAACTGTTTTTT. It codes for CASSVGGSNEKLFF. The V gene is TRBV9, the J gene TRBJ1-4; no reliable D call. The CDR3 totals 14 residues. V dropped 0 bases and J dropped 4 bases, with 7 bases sitting between them. Germline loops: CDR1 SGDLS, CDR2 YYNGEE.

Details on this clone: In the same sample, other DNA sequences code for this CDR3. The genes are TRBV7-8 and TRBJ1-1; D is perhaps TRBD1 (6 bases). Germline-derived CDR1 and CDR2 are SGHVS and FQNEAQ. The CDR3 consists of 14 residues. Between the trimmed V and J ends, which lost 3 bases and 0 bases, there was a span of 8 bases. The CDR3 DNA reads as TGTGCCAGCAGCTTCGGACAGATGAACACTGAAGCTTTCTTT. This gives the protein CASSFGQMNTEAFF.